This T cell receptor beta chain emerged from a study of tumor-infiltrating lymphocytes in primary liver carcinoma. J gave up 0 bases and V 3 bases, and 6 bases lay outside the gene matches. This CDR3 has 17 residues. The germline CDR1 and CDR2 sequences are MDHEN and SYDVKM. The approximately 17-34 mg bulk tissue piece was not sorted before simultaneous RNA and DNA extraction. TCR beta cDNA was prepared out of approximately 500 ng total RNA by means of a constant-region primer. Modified slightly, ARM-PCR produced TCR beta libraries over three nested multiplex PCR rounds. A C-beta reverse primer was combined with TRBV1-TRBV30 forward primers in the first two PCR rounds, and each round had roughly 9 cycles. TCRdb independently ran MiXCR on the multiplex PCR reads; one entry per CDR3 protein. The sample yields about 120,000 distinct CDR3 sequences, around 60% seen once.

Sequenced input: liver tumor tissue from sampling region 1. Sample subset: tumor region T1, superior pole. The chain employs TRBV28 and TRBJ2-3; TRBD1 matches at 10 bases. This clonotype was obtained from an older woman with primary liver carcinoma and hepatitis B virus infection. This chain's CDR3 is CASSLDRGSASTDTQYF. The CDR3 nucleotides are TGTGCCAGCAGTTTGGACAGGGGGTCGGCCAGCACAGATACGCAGTATTTT. Full variable domain (rest looked up from reference TRBV28 and TRBJ2-3): DVKVTQSSRYLVKRTGEKVFLECVQDMDHENMFWYRQDPGLGLRLIYFSYDVKMKEKGDIPEGYSVSREKKERFSLILESASTNQTSMYLCASSLDRGSASTDTQYFGPGTRLTVL.